This T cell receptor beta chain emerged from a study of shared clonotypes between healthy human individuals. Method: immunoSEQ multiplex PCR; TCRdb's copy keeps in-frame clones and lacks some. The table records about 1 million clones, around four fifths of them present only once. In the case of this clone: The antigen is unknown.

Germline CDR1 reads SGHAT; CDR2 reads FQNNGV. The CDR3 sequence is 15 residues long. The V and J ends lost 2 bases and 4 bases respectively, with 12 bases between them. Findings and caveats of the study: In general, naive subsets displayed greater estimated richness than memory subsets did.

V gene TRBV11-2 combines with J gene TRBJ1-3; TRBD1 might be the D (5 bases). The clonotype was recovered from a man aged 18-30 years in good health. Material for sequencing was memory CD4+ T cells sorted from blood. As for subset: CD45RA-negative fraction. The CDR3 region has the DNA TGTGCCAGCAGCTTAAGTGGGGGTTCCGGAAACACCATATATTTT. It specifies CASSLSGGSGNTIYF.